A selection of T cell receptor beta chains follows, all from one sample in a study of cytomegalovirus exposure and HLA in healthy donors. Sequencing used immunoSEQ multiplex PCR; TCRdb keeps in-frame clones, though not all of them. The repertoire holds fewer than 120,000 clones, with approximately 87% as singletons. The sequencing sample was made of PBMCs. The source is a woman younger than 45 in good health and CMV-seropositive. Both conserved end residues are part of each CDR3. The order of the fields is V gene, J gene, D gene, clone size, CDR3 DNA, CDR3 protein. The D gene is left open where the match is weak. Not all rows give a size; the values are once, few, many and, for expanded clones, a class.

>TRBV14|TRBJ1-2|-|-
TGTGCCAGCAGCCAAGAGACAAGCTATGGCTACACCTTC
CASSQETSYGYTF
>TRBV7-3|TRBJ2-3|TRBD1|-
TGTGCCAGCAGCGCCAACAGGGGGCAAACAGATACGCAGTATTTT
CASSANRGQTDTQYF
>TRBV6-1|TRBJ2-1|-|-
TGTGCCAGCAGTGTTGGGGCTAACTACAATGAGCAGTTCTTC
CASSVGANYNEQFF
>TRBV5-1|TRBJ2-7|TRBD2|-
TGCGCCAGCAGCTTGACTAGCGGAAGCTACGAGCAGTACTTC
CASSLTSGSYEQYF
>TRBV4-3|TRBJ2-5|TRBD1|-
TGCGCCAGCACCCTCGACAGGGACAACCAAGAGACCCAGTACTTC
CASTLDRDNQETQYF
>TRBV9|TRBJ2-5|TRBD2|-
TGTGCCAGCAGCGTAGAGCGGGAGGGGGGAGAGACCCAGTACTTC
CASSVEREGGETQYF
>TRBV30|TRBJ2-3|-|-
TGTGCCTGGAGTGGTGGCCAAGGAGACACAGATACGCAGTATTTT
CAWSGGQGDTDTQYF
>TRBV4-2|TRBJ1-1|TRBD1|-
TGTGCCAGCAGCCAGACAGGGGCGAACACTGAAGCTTTCTTT
CASSQTGANTEAFF
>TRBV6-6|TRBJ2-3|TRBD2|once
TGTGCCAGCAGTTGGGGACTAGCGGGACGCACAGATACGCAGTATTTT
CASSWGLAGRTDTQYF
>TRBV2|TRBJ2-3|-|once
TGTGCCAGCGGTGAAGCAGGGGTGGCAGATACGCAGTATTTT
CASGEAGVADTQYF
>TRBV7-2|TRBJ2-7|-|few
TGTGCCAGCAGCTCCCGTGCCCGAGCTAATGAGCAGTACTTC
CASSSRARANEQYF
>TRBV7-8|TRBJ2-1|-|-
TGTGCCAGCAGCTTAGATTTTAGCTACAATGAGCAGTTCTTC
CASSLDFSYNEQFF
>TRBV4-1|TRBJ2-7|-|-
TGCGCCAGCTCCGGGGTACGATCCTACGAGCAGTACTTC
CASSGVRSYEQYF
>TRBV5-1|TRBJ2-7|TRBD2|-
TGCGCCAGCAGCTTGGCGTCTAGCGGAACCTACGAGCAGTACTTC
CASSLASSGTYEQYF